This TCR beta chain was identified during a study of blood T cell repertoires in COVID-19 (dated by TCRdb to about 2020). Regarding the complete study: Samples from collaborators originated in the United States, Italy and Spain and spanned both the acute and convalescent phases of COVID-19. The prospective study material was composed of cDNA or gDNA derived from T cells, B-cell-depleted T cells, or PBMCs. Deeply sampled blood TCRbeta repertoires from subjects exposed to, actively infected with, or recovered from COVID-19 were included in the dataset. The repertoires were released in a freely available public database meant as a resource for research on the immune response to SARS-CoV-2. The samples were drawn from the first 160 participants of the ongoing ImmuneRACE study and from more than 1,000 subjects provided by 6 global collaborators. Nearly every sample came with metadata listing a de-identified subject ID, COVID-19 status, age in years and sex. Where available, HLA class I and class II types were taken from metadata supplied by the sample provider and were not determined by assay-based typing. Summary of the overall study and its limitations: How much clinical and demographic metadata was included differed by source and by participant, and the metadata was provided uncurated.

For this clone: The antigen this receptor binds is unknown. There are no base qualities to consult, and no much larger clone falls within one base.

Each collaborating institution followed its own protocols to collect whole blood in K2EDTA tubes. Collaborator samples were shipped for TCRbeta analysis as frozen whole blood, isolated PBMCs, or DNA extracted from either sample type. Reading from cysteine to phenylalanine, the CDR3 counts 15 amino acids. Only CDR3 DNA is held: 45 bases, read in frame from base 1. As encoded in the germline V gene, CDR1 is KGHSH while CDR2 is LQKENI. V is trimmed back by 3 bases and J by 2 bases, and the junction contains 4 bases that no gene match accounts for. TCRbeta CDR3 regions were amplified from genomic DNA using the immunoSEQ Assay, a bias-controlled multiplex PCR. On the study's bioinformatics: The number of nucleated cells in each sample was estimated by amplification of reference gene primers within the assay. To quantify the absolute abundance of each unique TCRbeta CDR3 rearrangement, sequence reads were collapsed and filtered. For each sample, productive Simpson clonality was calculated as the square root of Simpson's diversity index across productive rearrangements. TCRdb retrieved this table from immuneACCESS and kept in-frame rearrangements only. Not all clones are present; in checked studies, unresolved V genes account for under half, and no reason is known for the remainder. V and J calls and clone size come straight from that table; D and trimming were deduced from the DNA. The sample records around 68,000 clones, more than 65% of which are singletons. Jointly, the top ten make up roughly a tenth of the sample.

The chain links TRBV18 with TRBJ2-5; 9 of the junction bases match TRBD1. Input material: peripheral blood. The TCR was taken from a woman in her forties or fifties with acute or convalescent COVID-19. In nucleotide form, the sequence is TGTGCCAGCTCACCTCTGACAGGGGGTCAAGAGACCCAGTACTTC. The encoded protein is CASSPLTGGQETQYF.